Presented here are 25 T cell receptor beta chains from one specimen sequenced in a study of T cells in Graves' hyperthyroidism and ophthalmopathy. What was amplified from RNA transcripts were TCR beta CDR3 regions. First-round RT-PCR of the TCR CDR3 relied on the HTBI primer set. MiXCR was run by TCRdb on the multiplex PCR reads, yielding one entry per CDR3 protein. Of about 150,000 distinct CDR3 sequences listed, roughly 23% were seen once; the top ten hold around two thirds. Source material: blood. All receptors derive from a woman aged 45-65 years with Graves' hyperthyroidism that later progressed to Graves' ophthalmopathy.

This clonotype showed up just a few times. The CDR3 nucleotides are TGTGCCAGCAGCAGGGGTTCTGGGAGCGGGGAGCTGTTTTTT. Amino acid sequence: CASSRGSGSGELFF. V gene TRBV6-4 combines with J gene TRBJ2-2; D perhaps matches TRBD1 (6 bases). Trimming took 6 bases from V and 7 from J, leaving 15 bases between them. This CDR3 spans 14 amino acids. Germline V gives CDR1 MRHNA, CDR2 SNTAGT.

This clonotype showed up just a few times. The CDR3 spells CASIRQGSPEAFF. In DNA form, the CDR3 reads TGTGCCAGTATACGGCAGGGTAGCCCTGAAGCTTTCTTT. This chain joins TRBV19 and TRBJ1-1; D possibly corresponds to TRBD1 (5 bases). Trimming cost V 7 bases and J 6 bases, with 15 bases left between them. This CDR3 region has 13 residues. Germline CDR1 and CDR2: LNHDA and SQIVND (reference sequence).

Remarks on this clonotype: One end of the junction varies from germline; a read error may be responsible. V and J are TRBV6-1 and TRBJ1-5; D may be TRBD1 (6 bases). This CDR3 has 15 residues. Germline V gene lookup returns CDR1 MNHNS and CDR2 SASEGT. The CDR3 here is CASSELGQTNHPQHF. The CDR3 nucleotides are TGTGCCAGCAGTGAACTAGGACAGACCAATCACCCCCAGCATTTT.

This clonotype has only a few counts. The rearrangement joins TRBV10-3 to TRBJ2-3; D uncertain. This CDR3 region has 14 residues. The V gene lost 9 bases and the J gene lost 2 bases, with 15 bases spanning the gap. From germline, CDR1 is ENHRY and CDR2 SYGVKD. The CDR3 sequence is CAILDGLNTDTQYF. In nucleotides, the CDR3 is TGTGCCATTTTGGACGGGCTGAACACAGATACGCAGTATTTT.

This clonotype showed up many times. The CDR3 loop is CASSFGVHEGYEQYF. The CDR3, as DNA: TGTGCCAGCAGTTTCGGGGTCCACGAGGGGTACGAGCAGTACTTC. V is TRBV12-3 or TRBV12-4 and J is TRBJ2-7; D may correspond to TRBD1 or TRBD2 (5 bases each). V was cut by 3 bases and J by 4 bases, with 16 bases left in between. This CDR3 has 15 residues.

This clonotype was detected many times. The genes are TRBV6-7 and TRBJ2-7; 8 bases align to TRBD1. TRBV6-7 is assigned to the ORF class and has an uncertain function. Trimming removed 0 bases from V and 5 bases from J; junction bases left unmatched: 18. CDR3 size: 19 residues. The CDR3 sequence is CASSYSRRWSTGEFNEQYF. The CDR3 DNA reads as TGTGCCAGCAGTTACTCTCGGCGTTGGTCGACAGGGGAATTCAACGAGCAGTACTTC.

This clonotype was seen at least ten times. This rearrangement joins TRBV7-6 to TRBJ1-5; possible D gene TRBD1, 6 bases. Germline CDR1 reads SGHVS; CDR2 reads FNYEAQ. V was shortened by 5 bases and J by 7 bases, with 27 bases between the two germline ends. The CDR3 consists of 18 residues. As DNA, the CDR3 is TGTGCCAGCAGCCTGGGGACAAGAAATAGTCCCCGAGGGCAGCCCCAGCATTTT. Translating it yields CASSLGTRNSPRGQPQHF.

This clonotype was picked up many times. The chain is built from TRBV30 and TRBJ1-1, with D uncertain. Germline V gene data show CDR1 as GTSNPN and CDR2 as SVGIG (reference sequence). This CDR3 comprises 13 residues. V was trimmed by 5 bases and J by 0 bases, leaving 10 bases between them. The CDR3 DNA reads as TGTGCCTGGTTGACCAGAATGAACACTGAAGCTTTCTTT. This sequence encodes CAWLTRMNTEAFF.

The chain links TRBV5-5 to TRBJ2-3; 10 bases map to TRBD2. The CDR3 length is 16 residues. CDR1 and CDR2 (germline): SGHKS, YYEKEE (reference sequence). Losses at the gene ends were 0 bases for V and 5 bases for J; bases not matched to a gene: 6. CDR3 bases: TGTGCCAGCAGCTTGGCCGTTTTAGCGGGAGGAGATACGCAGTATTTT. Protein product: CASSLAVLAGGDTQYF.

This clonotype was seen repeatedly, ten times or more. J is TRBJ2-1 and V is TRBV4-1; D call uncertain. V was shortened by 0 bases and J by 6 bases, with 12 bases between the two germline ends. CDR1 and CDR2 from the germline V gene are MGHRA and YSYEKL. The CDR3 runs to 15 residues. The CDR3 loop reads CASSQDPGYRNEQFF. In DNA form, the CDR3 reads TGCGCCAGCAGCCAAGATCCGGGCTACCGCAATGAGCAGTTCTTC.

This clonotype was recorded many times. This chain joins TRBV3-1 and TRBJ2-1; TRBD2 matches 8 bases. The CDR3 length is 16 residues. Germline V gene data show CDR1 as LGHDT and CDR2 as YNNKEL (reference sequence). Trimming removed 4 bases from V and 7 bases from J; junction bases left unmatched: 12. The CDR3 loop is CASSRLVGSGSNEQFF. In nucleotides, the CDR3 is TGTGCCAGCAGCCGCCTGGTCGGAAGCGGGAGTAATGAGCAGTTCTTC.

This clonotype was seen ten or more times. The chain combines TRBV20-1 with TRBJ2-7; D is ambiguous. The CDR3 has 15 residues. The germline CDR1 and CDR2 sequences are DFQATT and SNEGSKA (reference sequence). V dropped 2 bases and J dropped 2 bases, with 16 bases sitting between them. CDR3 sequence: CSARLRSRPAYEQYF. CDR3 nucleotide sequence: TGCAGTGCTAGACTACGAAGTCGGCCGGCCTACGAGCAGTACTTC.

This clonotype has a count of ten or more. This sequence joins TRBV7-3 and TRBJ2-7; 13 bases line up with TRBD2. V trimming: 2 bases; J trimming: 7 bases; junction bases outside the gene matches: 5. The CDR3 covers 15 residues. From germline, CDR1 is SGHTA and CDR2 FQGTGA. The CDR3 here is CASSLGLAGVGEQYF. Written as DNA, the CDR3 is TGTGCCAGCAGCTTAGGACTAGCGGGAGTGGGTGAGCAGTACTTC.

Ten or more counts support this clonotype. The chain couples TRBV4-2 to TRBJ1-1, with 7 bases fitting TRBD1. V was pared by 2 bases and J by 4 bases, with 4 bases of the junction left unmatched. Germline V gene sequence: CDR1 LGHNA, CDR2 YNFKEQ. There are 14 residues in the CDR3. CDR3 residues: CASSQLTGSTEAFF. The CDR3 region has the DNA TGTGCCAGCAGCCAATTGACAGGGTCCACTGAAGCTTTCTTT.

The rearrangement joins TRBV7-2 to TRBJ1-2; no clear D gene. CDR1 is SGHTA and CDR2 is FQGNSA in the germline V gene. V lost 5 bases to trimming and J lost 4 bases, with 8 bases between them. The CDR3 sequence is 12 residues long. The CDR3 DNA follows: TGTGCCAGCAGCGACGGGTTCTATGGCTACACCTTC. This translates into CASSDGFYGYTF.

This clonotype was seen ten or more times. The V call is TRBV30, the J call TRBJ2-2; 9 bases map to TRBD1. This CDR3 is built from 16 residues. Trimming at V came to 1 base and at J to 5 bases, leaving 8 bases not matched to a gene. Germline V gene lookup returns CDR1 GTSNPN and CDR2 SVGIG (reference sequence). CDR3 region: CAWSARTGVGTGELFF. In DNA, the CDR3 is TGTGCCTGGAGTGCCAGGACAGGGGTGGGAACCGGGGAGCTGTTTTTT.

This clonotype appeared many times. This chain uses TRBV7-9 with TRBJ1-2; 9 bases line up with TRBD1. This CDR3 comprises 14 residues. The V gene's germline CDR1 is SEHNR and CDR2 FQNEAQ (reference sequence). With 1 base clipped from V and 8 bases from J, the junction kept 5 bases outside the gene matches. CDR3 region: CASSLGGQGEGYTF. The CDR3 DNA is TGTGCCAGCAGCTTAGGGGGACAGGGAGAGGGCTACACCTTC.

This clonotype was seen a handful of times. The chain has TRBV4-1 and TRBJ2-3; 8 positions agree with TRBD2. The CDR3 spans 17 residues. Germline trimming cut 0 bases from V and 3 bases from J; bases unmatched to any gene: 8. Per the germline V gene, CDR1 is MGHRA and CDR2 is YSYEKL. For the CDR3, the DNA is TGCGCCAGCAGCCAAGATCGGAACGGGAGGGTTACAGATACGCAGTATTTT. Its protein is CASSQDRNGRVTDTQYF.

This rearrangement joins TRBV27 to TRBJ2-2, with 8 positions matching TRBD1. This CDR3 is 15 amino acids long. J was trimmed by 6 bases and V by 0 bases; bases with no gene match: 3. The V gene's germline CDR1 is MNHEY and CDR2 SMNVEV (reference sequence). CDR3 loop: CASSLSGTGSGELFF. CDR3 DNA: TGTGCCAGCAGTTTATCCGGGACAGGCTCCGGGGAGCTGTTTTTT.

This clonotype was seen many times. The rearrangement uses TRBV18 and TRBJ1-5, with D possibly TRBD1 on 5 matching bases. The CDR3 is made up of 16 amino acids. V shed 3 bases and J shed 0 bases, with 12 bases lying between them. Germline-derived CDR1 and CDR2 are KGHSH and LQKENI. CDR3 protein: CASSPELGVSNQPQHF. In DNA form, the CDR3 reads TGTGCCAGCTCACCGGAGTTAGGGGTTAGCAATCAGCCCCAGCATTTT.

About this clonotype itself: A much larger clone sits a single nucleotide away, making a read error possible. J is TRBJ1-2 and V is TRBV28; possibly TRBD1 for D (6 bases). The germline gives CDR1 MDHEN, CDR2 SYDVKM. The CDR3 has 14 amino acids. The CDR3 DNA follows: TGTGCCAGCAGTTTCGGACAGACTAACTATGGCTACGCCTTC. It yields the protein CASSFGQTNYGYAF.

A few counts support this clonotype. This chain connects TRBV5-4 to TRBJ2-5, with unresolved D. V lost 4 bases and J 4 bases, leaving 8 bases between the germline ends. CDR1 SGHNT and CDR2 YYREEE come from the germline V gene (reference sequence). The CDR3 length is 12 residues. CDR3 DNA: TGTGCCAGCAGCCCCCAACGAGAGACCCAGTACTTC. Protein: CASSPQRETQYF.

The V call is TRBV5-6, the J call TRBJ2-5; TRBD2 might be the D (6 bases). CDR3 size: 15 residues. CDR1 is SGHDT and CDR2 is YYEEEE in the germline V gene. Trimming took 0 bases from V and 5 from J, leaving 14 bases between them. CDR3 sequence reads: CASSLDFSGRETQYF. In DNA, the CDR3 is TGTGCCAGCAGCTTGGATTTTAGCGGACGGGAGACCCAGTACTTC.

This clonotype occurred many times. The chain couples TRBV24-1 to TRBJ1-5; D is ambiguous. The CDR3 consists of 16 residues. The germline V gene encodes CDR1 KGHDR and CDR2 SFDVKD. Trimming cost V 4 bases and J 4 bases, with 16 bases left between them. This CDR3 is CATSDTTGSTNQPQHF. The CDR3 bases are TGTGCCACCAGTGACACGACGGGATCTACTAATCAGCCCCAGCATTTT.

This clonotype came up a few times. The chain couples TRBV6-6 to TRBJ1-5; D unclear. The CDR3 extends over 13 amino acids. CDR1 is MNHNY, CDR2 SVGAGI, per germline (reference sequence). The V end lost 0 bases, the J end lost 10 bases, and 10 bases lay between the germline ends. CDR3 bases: TGTGCCAGCAGTTACTCGAGTGCTACCCCCCAGCATTTT. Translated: CASSYSSATPQHF.